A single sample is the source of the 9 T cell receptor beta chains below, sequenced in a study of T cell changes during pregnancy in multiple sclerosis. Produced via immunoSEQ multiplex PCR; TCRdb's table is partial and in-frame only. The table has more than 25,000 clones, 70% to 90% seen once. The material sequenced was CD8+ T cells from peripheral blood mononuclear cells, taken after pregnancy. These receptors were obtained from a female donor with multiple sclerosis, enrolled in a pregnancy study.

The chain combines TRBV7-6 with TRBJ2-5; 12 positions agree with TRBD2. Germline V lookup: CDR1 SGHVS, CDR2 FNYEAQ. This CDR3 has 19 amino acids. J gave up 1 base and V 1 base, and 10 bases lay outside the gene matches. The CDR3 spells CASSLGLAGASLRQETQYF. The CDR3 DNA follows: TGTGCCAGCAGCTTAGGACTAGCGGGAGCCTCCCTCCGCCAAGAGACCCAGTACTTC.

The CDR3 DNA reads as TGCGCCAGCAGCTTGAGGGACAGAAACACTGAAGCTTTCTTT. Protein product: CASSLRDRNTEAFF. The chain links TRBV5-1 to TRBJ1-1; 7 bases match TRBD1. The V and J ends lost 1 base and 2 bases, in that order; junction bases with no gene match: 2. From germline, CDR1 is SGHRS and CDR2 YFSETQ. The length of the CDR3 is 14 residues.

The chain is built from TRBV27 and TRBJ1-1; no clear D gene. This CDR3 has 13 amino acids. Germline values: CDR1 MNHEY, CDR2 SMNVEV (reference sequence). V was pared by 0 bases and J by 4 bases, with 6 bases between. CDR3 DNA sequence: TGTGCCAGCAGTTTATCTTATCCCACTGAAGCTTTCTTT. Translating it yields CASSLSYPTEAFF.

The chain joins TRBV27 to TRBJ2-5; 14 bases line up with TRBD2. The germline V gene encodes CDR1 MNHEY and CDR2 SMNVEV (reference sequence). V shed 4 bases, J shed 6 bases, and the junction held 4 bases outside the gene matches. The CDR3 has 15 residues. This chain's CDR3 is CASSSGTSGSQTQYF. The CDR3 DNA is TGTGCCAGCAGTTCCGGGACTAGCGGGAGTCAGACCCAGTACTTC.

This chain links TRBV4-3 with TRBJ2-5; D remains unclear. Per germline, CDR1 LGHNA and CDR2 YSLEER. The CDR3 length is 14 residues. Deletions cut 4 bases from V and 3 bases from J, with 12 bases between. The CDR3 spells CASSPGVLEETQYF. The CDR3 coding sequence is TGCGCCAGCAGCCCCGGAGTTCTCGAAGAGACCCAGTACTTC.

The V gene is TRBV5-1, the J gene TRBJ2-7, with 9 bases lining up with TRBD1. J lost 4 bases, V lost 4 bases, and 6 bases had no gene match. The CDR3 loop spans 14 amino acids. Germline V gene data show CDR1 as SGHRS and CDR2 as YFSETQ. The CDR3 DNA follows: TGCGCCAGCAGCACCGGGACAGGGACGTACGAGCAGTACTTC. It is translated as CASSTGTGTYEQYF.

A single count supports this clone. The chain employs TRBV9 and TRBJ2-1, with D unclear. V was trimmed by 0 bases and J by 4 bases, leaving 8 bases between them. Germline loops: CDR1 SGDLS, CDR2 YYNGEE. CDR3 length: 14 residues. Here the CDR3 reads CASSVDAGYNEQFF. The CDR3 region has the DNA TGTGCCAGCAGCGTAGATGCCGGTTACAATGAGCAGTTCTTC.

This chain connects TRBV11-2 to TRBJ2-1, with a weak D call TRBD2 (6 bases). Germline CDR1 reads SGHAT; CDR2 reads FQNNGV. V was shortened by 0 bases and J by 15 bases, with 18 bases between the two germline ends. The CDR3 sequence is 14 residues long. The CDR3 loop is CASSLDHPGLKVFF. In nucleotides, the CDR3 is TGTGCCAGCAGCTTAGATCACCCGGGACTCAAGGTGTTCTTC.

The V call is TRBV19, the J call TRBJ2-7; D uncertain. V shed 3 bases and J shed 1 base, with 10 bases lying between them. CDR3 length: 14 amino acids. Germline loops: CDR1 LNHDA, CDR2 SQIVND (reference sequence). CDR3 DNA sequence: TGTGCCAGTAGTATTAAGCACCTTTCCTACGAGCAGTACTTC. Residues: CASSIKHLSYEQYF.